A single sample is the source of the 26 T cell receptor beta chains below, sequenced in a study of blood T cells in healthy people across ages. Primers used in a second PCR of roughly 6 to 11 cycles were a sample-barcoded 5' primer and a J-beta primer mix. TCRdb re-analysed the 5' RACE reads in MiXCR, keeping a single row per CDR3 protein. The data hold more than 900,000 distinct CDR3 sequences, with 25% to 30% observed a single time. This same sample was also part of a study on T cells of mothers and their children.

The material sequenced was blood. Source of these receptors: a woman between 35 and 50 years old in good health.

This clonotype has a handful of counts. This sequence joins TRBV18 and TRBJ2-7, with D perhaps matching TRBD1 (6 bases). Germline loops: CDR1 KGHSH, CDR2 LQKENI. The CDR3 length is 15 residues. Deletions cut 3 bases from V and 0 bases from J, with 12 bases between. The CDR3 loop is CASSPGHLSSYEQYF. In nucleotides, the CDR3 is TGTGCCAGCTCACCGGGACACCTCAGCTCCTACGAGCAGTACTTC.

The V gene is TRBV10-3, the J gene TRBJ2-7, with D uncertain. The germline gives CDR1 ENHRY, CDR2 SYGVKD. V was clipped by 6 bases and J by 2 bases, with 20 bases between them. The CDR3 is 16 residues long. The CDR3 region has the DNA TGTGCCATCAGCAACGTCGTTGTGGCATCAACCTACGAGCAGTACTTC. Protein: CAISNVVVASTYEQYF.

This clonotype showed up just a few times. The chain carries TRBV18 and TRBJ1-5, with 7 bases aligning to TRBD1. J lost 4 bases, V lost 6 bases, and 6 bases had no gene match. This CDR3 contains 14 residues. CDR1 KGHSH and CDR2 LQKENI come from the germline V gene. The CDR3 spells CASSPGQTNQPQHF. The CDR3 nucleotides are TGTGCCAGCTCGCCGGGACAGACTAATCAGCCCCAGCATTTT.

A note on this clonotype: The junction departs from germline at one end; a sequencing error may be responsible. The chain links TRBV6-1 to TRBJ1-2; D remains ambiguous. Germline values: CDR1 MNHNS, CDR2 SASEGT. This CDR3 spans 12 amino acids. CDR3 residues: CASERERYDYTF. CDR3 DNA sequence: TGTGCCAGCGAGAGAGAGAGGTATGACTACACCTTC.

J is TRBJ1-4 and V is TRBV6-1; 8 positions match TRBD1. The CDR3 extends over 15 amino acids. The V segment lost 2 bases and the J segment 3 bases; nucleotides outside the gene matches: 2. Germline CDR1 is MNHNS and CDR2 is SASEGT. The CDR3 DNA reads TGTGCCAGCAGTGAACAACAGGGGGCTAATGAAAAACTGTTTTTT. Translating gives CASSEQQGANEKLFF.

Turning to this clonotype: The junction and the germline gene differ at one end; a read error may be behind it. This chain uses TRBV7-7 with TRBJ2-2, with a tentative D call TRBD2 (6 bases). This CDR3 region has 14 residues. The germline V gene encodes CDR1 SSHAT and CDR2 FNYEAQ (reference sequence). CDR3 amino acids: CASSPRGVTGELFF. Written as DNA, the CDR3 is TGTGCTAGCAGCCCCCGCGGGGTTACCGGGGAGCTGTTTTTT.

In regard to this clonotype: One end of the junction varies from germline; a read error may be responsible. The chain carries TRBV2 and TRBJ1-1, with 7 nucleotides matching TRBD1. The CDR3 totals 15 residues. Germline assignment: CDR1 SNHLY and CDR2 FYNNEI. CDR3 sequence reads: CASRPGQAIYTEAFF. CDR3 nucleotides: TGTGCCAGCAGACCTGGACAGGCGATATACACTGAGGCTTTCTTT.

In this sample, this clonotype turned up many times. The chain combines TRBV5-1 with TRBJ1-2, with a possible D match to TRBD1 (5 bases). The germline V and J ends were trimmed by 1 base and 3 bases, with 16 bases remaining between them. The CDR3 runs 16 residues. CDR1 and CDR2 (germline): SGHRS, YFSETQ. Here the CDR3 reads CASSLTAQGADYGYTF. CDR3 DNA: TGCGCCAGCAGCTTGACCGCACAAGGGGCAGACTATGGCTACACCTTC.

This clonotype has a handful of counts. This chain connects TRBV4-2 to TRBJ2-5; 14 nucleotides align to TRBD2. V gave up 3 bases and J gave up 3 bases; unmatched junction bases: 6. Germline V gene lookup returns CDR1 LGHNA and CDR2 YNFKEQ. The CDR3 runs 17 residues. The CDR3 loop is CASSQNPGLAGEETQYF. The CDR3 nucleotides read TGTGCCAGCAGCCAGAATCCGGGACTAGCGGGGGAAGAGACCCAGTACTTC.

The CDR3 region is CASSPVGLRDEQFF. CDR3 in DNA: TGTGCCAGCAGCCCAGTGGGGCTCCGGGATGAGCAGTTCTTC. V usage is TRBV7-2 and J usage is TRBJ2-1; a possible D gene is TRBD1 (5 bases). This CDR3 spans 14 amino acids. Trimming cost V 5 bases and J 8 bases, with 16 bases left between them. CDR1 and CDR2 (germline): SGHTA, FQGNSA.

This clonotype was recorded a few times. The chain's CDR3 is CASSRALIRQNTEAFF. CDR3 coding DNA: TGTGCCAGCAGCCGCGCTTTAATTAGGCAGAACACTGAAGCTTTCTTT. The rearrangement joins TRBV3-1 to TRBJ1-1; D is unclear. This CDR3 contains 16 residues. Germline V gene lookup returns CDR1 LGHDT and CDR2 YNNKEL (reference sequence). V was trimmed by 4 bases and J by 1 base, leaving 16 bases between them.

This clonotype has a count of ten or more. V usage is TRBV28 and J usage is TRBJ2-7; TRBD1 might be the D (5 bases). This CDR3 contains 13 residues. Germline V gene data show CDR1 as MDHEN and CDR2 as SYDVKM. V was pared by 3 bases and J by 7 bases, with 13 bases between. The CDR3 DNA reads TGTGCCAGCAGTTTGGGGCGAATGGGGGAGCAGTACTTC. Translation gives CASSLGRMGEQYF.

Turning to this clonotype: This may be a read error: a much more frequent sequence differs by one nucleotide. The chain's CDR3 is CASSARGRGAKDIQYF. Written as DNA, the CDR3 is TGTGCCAGCAGCGCTAGGGGCCGGGGGGCCAAAGACATTCAGTACTTC. The genes are TRBV5-6 and TRBJ2-4, with a weak D call TRBD2 (7 bases). From germline, CDR1 is SGHDT and CDR2 YYEEEE. The CDR3 is 16 residues long. Complete variable domain (other parts from reference TRBV5-6 and TRBJ2-4): DAGVTQSPTHLIKTRGQQVTLRCSPKSGHDTVSWYQQALGQGPQFIFQYYEEEERQRGNFPDRFSGHQFPNYSSELNVNALLLGDSALYLCASSARGRGAKDIQYFGAGTRLSVL.

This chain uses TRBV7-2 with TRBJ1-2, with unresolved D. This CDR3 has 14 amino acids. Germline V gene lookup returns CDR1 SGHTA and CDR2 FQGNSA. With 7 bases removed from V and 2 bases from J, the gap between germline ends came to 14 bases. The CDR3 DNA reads TGTGCCAGCACCACCTACGGGCAGAACTATGGCTACACCTTC. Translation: CASTTYGQNYGYTF.

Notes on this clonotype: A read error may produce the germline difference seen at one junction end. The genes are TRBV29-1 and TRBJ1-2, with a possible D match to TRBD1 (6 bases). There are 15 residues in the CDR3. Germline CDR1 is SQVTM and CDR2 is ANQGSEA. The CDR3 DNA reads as TGCAGCGTTGTAGCAGGGGTGCAACCGCGGGATGGCTGCACCTTC. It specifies CSVVAGVQPRDGCTF.

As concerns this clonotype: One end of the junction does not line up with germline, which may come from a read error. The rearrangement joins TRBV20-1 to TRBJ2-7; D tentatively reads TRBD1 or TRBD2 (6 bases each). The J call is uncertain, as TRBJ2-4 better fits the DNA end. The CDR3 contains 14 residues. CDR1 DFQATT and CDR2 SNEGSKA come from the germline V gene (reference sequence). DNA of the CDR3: TGCAGTACTAGAGATGGGAAGGGGGGAAACATTCAGTACTTC. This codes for CSTRDGKGGNIQYF.

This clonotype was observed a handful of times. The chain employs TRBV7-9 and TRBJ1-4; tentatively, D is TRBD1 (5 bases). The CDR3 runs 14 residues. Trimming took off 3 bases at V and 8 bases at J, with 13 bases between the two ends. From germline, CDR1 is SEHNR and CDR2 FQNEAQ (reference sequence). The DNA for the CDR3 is TGTGCCAGCAGCTTTGGGGACTCGAGGGAAAAACTGTTTTTT. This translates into CASSFGDSREKLFF.

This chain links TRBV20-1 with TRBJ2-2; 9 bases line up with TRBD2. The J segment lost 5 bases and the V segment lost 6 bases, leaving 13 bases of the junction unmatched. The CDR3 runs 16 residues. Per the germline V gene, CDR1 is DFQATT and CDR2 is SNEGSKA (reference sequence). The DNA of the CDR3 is TGCAGTGCAACCCAAGCGGGGGGCCCGAGGACCGGGGAGCTGTTTTTT. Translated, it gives CSATQAGGPRTGELFF.

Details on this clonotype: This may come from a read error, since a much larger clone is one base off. The CDR3 reads CASHASVMSSYNEQFF. For the CDR3, the DNA is TGTGCCAGCCACGCTAGCGTCATGAGCTCCTACAATGAGCAGTTCTTC. The chain has TRBV12-3 or TRBV12-4 and TRBJ2-1; D is possibly TRBD2 (6 bases). This CDR3 is 16 amino acids long. Trimming pared 8 bases from V and 0 bases from J, leaving 17 bases between.

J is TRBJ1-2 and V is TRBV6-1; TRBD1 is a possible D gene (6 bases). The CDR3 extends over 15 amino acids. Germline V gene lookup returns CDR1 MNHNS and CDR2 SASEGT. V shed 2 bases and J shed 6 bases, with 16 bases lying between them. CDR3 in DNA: TGTGCCAGCAGTGAACTGGGGGGGGCAGGAGATGGCTACACCTTC. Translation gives CASSELGGAGDGYTF.

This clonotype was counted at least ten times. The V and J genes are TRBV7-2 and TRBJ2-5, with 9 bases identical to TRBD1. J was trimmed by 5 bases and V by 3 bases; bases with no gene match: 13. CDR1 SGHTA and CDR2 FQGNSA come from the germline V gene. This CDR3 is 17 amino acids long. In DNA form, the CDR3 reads TGTGCCAGCAGCTTTAGGGGCTCCGGGACAGGGAGTGAGACCCAGTACTTC. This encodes CASSFRGSGTGSETQYF.

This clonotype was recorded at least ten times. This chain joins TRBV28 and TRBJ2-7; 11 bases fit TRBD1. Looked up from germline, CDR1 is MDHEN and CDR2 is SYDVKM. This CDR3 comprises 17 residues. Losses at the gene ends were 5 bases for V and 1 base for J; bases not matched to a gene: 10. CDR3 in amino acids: CASSKGQGAHMSYEQYF. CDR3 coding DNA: TGTGCCAGCAGTAAAGGACAGGGGGCCCACATGTCCTACGAGCAGTACTTC.

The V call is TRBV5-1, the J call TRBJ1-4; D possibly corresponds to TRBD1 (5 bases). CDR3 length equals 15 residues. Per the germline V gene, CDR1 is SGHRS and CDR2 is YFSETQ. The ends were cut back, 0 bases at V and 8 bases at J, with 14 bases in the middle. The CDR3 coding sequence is TGCGCCAGCAGCTTGGTTGCAGGGAGTAACGAAAAACTGTTTTTT. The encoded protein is CASSLVAGSNEKLFF.

CDR3 sequence: CASSLDGPQGDEAFF. Written as DNA, the CDR3 is TGCGCCAGCAGCTTGGACGGCCCGCAGGGGGATGAAGCTTTCTTT. The chain is built from TRBV5-1 and TRBJ1-1, with 7 bases matching TRBD1. Germline-derived CDR1 and CDR2 are SGHRS and YFSETQ. V lost 0 bases and J lost 7; bases outside the gene matches: 9. The CDR3 covers 15 residues.

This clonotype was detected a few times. The CDR3 protein is CASSLDVSRTANTQYF. DNA of the CDR3: TGCGCCAGCAGCTTGGATGTGTCTAGGACGGCTAATACGCAGTATTTT. The chain employs TRBV5-1 and TRBJ2-3; D is unresolved. The germline gives CDR1 SGHRS, CDR2 YFSETQ. V lost 0 bases to trimming and J lost 7 bases, with 18 bases between them. This CDR3 comprises 16 residues.

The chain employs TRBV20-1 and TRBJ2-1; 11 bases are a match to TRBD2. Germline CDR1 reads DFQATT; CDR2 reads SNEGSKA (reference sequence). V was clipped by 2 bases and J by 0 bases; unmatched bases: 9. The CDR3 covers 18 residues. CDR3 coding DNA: TGCAGTGCTAGACCGGGACTAGCGGAATTGAGCTCCTACAATGAGCAGTTCTTC. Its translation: CSARPGLAELSSYNEQFF.